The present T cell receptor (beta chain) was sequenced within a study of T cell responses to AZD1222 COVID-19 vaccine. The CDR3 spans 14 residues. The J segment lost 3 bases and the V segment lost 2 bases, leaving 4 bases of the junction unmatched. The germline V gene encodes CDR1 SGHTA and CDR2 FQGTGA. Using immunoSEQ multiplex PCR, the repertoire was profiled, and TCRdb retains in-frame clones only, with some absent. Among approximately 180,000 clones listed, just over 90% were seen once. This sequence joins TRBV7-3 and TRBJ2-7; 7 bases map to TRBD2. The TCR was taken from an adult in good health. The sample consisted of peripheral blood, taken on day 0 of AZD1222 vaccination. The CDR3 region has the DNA TGTGCCAGCAGCTTAGCGGCTAGCGGCTACGAGCAGTACTTC. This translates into CASSLAASGYEQYF.